This paragraph covers one T cell receptor beta chain sequence. What it binds is not known. The data belong to a study of PD-L1 blockade in urothelial cancer. For the study at large: Patients initiated atezolizumab around 2014 at 1,200 mg intravenously every 3 weeks. It was at 3 weeks (second dose) and 6 weeks after treatment start that blood was analyzed. T cells numbered a median of roughly 150,000 in the blood samples.

As for time point: pretreatment peripheral blood. Study findings and constraints: Better survival was forecast by a pretreatment blood TCR clonality below the median.

Clones were sequenced by immunoSEQ multiplex PCR, and TCRdb holds only the in-frame ones, with some missing. Here the sample spans 130,000 or so clones, 70% to 85% being singletons. This receptor was obtained from a man in his forties or fifties with urothelial cancer. This material consisted of PBMCs, taken around atezolizumab (anti-PD-L1) treatment.

The CDR3 DNA follows: TGTGCCAGCAGCTTAGGGGATTTGAACACTGAAGCTTTCTTT. As protein: CASSLGDLNTEAFF. V gene TRBV5-6 combines with J gene TRBJ1-1; perhaps TRBD1 as D (5 bases). Trimming cost V 2 bases and J 0 bases, with 8 bases left between them. The CDR3 contains 14 residues. The V gene's germline CDR1 is SGHDT and CDR2 YYEEEE.